This T cell receptor beta chain was documented in a study of cytomegalovirus exposure and HLA in healthy donors. Germline-derived CDR1 and CDR2 are MDHEN and SYDVKM. V dropped 10 bases and J dropped 7; count of bases not matched to a gene: 4. The CDR3 consists of 11 residues. Note on this clone: Its antigen is currently unknown.

The assay was immunoSEQ multiplex PCR, and TCRdb's table has in-frame clones only and misses some. The repertoire has fewer than 200,000 clones, about 85% of them found once; the top ten carry roughly 15%. Findings and caveats of the study: Through in vitro validation, three CMV-associated chains were shown to be specific for CMV antigens.

This clonotype was sampled from a man younger than 35 in good health and CMV-seropositive. The chain couples TRBV28 to TRBJ2-7; 10 positions match TRBD1. Material for sequencing was PBMCs. CDR3 in DNA: TGTGCCATCCTGGGACAGGGGGAGCAGTACTTC. It encodes CAILGQGEQYF. Drawing the rest from reference TRBV28 and TRBJ2-7, the complete variable domain is DVKVTQSSRYLVKRTGEKVFLECVQDMDHENMFWYRQDPGLGLRLIYFSYDVKMKEKGDIPEGYSVSREKKERFSLILESASTNQTSMYLCAILGQGEQYFGPGTRLTVT.